These T cell receptor beta chains were read from a single sample in a study of identical twins. TCRdb ran MiXCR on the 5' RACE reads and lists one entry per CDR3 protein. The sample records about 460,000 distinct CDR3 sequences, about 14% being singletons. This sample was also put to use in a study of yellow fever vaccine responses in identical twins.

The sequenced material came from CD4+ T cells sorted from blood. These receptors all come from a woman aged 18-29 years in good health. Both conserved end residues are part of each CDR3. D genes are given only for firm matches. The size field is filled for only some rows; it gives once, few, many or a size class.

D	size	V	J	CDR3	DNA
TRBD1	few	TRBV10-3	TRBJ1-5	CAISGQGSRNQPQHF	TGTGCCATCAGCGGACAGGGGTCTCGCAATCAGCCCCAGCATTTT
TRBD2	-	TRBV11-2	TRBJ2-7	CASSLRLAGVYEQYF	TGTGCCAGCAGCTTACGGCTAGCGGGAGTCTACGAGCAGTACTTC
-	few	TRBV2	TRBJ1-6	CASSEMGSYNSPLHF	TGTGCCAGCAGTGAAATGGGCAGCTATAATTCACCCCTCCACTTT
-	few	TRBV12-3/TRBV12-4	TRBJ2-7	CASSGTNEQYF	TGTGCCAGCAGTGGTACCAACGAGCAGTACTTC
TRBD2	-	TRBV14	TRBJ2-1	CASSQDRAGRGDEQFF	TGTGCCAGCAGCCAAGATCGAGCGGGACGGGGGGATGAGCAGTTCTTC
-	few	TRBV7-9	TRBJ2-5	CASSPSFDQYF	TGTGCCAGCAGCCCCTCATTTGACCAGTACTTC
-	few	TRBV20-1	TRBJ1-1	CSARDRQNTEAFF	TGCAGTGCTAGAGATCGACAGAACACTGAAGCTTTCTTT
-	few	TRBV3-1	TRBJ2-3	CASGRRDTQYF	TGTGCCAGCGGGCGGCGGGATACGCAGTATTTT
TRBD1	-	TRBV5-1	TRBJ2-5	CASSQGTGGRETQYF	TGCGCCAGCAGCCAGGGGACAGGGGGCAGAGAGACCCAGTACTTC
-	few	TRBV6-5	TRBJ1-1	CASSYSIRGHTEAFF	TGTGCCAGCAGTTACTCGATACGGGGACACACTGAAGCTTTCTTT
TRBD2	-	TRBV6-2/TRBV6-3	TRBJ2-1	CASKGLAGDREQFF	TGTGCCAGCAAGGGACTAGCGGGAGATCGAGAGCAGTTCTTC
-	-	TRBV10-3	TRBJ2-3	CAISVGGADTQYF	TGTGCCATCAGTGTGGGAGGTGCAGATACGCAGTATTTT
-	-	TRBV18	TRBJ2-1	CASSPIQGGEQFF	TGTGCCAGCTCACCAATTCAGGGAGGTGAGCAGTTCTTC
-	-	TRBV4-2	TRBJ2-3	CASSQERNTDTQYF	TGTGCCAGCAGCCAGGAGCGGAACACAGATACGCAGTATTTT
TRBD2	few	TRBV9	TRBJ2-3	CASSVLAGGPGSGDTQYF	TGTGCCAGCAGCGTACTAGCGGGAGGGCCAGGGTCCGGAGATACGCAGTATTTT
-	few	TRBV6-1	TRBJ2-3	CASSLGVTDTQYF	TGTGCCAGCAGTCTAGGCGTTACAGATACGCAGTATTTT